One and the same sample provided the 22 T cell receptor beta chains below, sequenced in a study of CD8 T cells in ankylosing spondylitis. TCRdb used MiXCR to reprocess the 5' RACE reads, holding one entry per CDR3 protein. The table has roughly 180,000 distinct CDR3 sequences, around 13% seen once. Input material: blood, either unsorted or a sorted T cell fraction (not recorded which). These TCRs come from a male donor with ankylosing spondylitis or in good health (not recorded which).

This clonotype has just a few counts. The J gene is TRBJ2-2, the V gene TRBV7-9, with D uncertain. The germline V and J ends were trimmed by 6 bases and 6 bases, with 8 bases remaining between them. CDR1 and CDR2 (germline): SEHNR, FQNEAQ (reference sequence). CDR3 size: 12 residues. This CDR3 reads CASRSVAGELFF. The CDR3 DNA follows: TGTGCCAGCAGATCAGTGGCCGGGGAGCTGTTTTTT. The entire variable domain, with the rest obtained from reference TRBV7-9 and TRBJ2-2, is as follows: DTGVSQNPRHKITKRGQNVTFRCDPISEHNRLYWYRQTLGQGPEFLTYFQNEAQLEKSRLLSDRFSAERPKGSFSTLEIQRTEQGDSAMYLCASRSVAGELFFGEGSRLTVL.

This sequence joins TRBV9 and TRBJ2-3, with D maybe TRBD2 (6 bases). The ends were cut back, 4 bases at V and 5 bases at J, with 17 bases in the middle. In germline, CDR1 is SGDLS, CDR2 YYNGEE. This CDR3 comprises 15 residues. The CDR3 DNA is TGTGCCAGCAGCACCAGGACGGAGGGGAGAGATACGCAGTATTTT. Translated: CASSTRTEGRDTQYF.

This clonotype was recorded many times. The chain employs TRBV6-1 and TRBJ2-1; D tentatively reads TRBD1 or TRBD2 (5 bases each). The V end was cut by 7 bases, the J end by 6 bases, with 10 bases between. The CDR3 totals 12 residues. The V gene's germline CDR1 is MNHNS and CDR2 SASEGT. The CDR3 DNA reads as TGTGCCAGCACCCTGGGGGTCAATGAGCAGTTCTTC. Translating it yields CASTLGVNEQFF.

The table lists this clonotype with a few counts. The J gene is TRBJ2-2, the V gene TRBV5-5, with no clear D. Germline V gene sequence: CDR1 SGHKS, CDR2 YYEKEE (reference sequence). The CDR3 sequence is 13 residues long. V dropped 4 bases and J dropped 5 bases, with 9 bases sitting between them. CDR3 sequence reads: CASSPVDTGELFF. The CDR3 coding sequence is TGTGCCAGCAGCCCTGTGGATACCGGGGAGCTGTTTTTT.

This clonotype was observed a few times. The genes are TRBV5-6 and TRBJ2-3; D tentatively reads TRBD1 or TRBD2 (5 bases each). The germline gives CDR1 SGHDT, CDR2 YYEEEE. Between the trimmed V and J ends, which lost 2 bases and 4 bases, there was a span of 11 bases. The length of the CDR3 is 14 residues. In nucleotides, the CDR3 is TGTGCCAGCAGCTTTTGGGGGAGCTCAGATACGCAGTATTTT. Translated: CASSFWGSSDTQYF.

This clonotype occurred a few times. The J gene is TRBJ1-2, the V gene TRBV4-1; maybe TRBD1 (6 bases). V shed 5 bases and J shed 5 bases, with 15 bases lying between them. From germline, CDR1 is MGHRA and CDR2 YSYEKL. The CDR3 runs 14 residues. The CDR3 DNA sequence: TGCGCCAGCAGCGCACGAAAGGGGGATTATGGCTACACCTTC. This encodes CASSARKGDYGYTF.

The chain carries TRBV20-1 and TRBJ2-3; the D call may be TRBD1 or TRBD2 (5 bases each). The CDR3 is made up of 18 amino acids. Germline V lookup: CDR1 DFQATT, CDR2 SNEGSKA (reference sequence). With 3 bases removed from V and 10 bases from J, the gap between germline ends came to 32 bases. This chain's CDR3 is CSARSGVDPKGNSRAQYF. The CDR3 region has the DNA TGCAGTGCTAGGAGCGGAGTGGATCCAAAGGGGAACTCCCGGGCGCAGTATTTT.

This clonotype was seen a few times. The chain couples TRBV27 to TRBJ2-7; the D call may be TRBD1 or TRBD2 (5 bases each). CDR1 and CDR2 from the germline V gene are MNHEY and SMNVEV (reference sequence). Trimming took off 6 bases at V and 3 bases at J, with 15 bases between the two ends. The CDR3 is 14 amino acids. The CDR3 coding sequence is TGTGCCAGCAGACCCCAGAGGGGCTTCTACGAGCAGTACTTC. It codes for CASRPQRGFYEQYF.

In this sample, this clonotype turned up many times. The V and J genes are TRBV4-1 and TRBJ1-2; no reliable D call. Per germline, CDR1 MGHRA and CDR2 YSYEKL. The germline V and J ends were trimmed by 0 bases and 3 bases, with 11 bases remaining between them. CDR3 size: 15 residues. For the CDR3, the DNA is TGCGCCAGCAGCCAAGAGTGGCAGGCCGACTATGGCTACACCTTC. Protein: CASSQEWQADYGYTF.

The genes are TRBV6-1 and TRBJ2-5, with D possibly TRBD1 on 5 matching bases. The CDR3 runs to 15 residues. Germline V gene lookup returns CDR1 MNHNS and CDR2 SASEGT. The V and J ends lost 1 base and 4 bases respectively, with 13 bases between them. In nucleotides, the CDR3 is TGTGCCAGCAGTGAAGAAGCAGGGTCCCCAGAGACCCAGTACTTC. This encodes CASSEEAGSPETQYF.

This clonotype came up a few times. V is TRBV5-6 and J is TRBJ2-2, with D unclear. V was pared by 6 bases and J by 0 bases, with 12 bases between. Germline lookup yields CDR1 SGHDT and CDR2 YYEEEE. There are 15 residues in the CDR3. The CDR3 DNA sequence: TGTGCCAGCACTCCGACACCAACGAACACCGGGGAGCTGTTTTTT. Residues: CASTPTPTNTGELFF.

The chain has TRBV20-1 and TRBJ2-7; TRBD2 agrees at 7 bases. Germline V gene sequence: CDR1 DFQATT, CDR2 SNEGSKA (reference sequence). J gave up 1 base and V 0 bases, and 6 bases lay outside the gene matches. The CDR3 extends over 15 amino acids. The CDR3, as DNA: TGCAGTGCTAGAGATCCGGGACTACCTTCCTACGAGCAGTACTTC. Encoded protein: CSARDPGLPSYEQYF.

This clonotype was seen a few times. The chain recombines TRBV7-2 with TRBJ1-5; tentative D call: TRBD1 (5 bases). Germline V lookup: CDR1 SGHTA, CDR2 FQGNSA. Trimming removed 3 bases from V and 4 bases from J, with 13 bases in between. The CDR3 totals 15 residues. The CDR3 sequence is CASSFLTGGNQPQHF. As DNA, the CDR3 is TGTGCCAGCAGCTTCCTGACGGGGGGTAATCAGCCCCAGCATTTT.

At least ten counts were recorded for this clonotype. The CDR3: CASSQGRAVNTEAFF. The CDR3 bases are TGCGCCAGCAGCCAAGGTAGGGCGGTGAACACTGAAGCTTTCTTT. The chain carries TRBV4-1 and TRBJ1-1; D is undetermined. Germline V gives CDR1 MGHRA, CDR2 YSYEKL. This CDR3 is built from 15 residues. The germline V and J ends were trimmed by 1 base and 0 bases, with 9 bases remaining between them.

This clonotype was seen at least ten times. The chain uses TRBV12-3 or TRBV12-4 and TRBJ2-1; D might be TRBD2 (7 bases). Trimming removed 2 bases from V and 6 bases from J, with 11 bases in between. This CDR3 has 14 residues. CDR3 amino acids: CASSLSGGPNEQFF. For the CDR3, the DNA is TGTGCCAGCAGTTTATCGGGGGGCCCCAATGAGCAGTTCTTC.

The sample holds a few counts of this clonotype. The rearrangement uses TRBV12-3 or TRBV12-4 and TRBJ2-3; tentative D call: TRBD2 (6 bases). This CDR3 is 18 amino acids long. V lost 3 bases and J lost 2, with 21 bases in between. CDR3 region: CASSFKGAPGDYTDTQYF. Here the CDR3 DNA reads TGTGCCAGCAGTTTTAAGGGAGCACCGGGGGATTACACAGATACGCAGTATTTT.

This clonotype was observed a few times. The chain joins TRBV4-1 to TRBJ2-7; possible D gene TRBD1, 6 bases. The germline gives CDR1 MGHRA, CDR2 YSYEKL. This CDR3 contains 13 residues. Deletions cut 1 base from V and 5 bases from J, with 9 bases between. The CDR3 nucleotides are TGCGCCAGCAGCCAAGTACAGGGCGACGAGCAGTACTTC. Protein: CASSQVQGDEQYF.

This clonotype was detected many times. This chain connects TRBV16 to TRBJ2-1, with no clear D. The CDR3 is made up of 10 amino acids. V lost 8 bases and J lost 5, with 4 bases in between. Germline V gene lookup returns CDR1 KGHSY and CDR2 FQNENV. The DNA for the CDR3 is TGTGCCAGCGGCGACAATGAGCAGTTCTTC. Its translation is CASGDNEQFF.

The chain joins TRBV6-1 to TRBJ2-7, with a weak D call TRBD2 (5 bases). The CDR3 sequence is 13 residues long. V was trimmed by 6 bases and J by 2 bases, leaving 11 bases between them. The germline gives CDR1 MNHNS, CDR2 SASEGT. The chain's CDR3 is CASRTGIPYEQYF. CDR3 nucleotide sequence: TGTGCCAGCAGGACCGGGATTCCCTACGAGCAGTACTTC.

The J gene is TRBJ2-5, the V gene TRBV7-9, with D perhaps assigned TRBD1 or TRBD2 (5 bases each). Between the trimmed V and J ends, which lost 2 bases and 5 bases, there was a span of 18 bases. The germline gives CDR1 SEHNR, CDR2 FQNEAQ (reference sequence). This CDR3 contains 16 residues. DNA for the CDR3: TGTGCCAGCAGCTTACCCCACCCCCATGAGGGGGAGACCCAGTACTTC. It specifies CASSLPHPHEGETQYF. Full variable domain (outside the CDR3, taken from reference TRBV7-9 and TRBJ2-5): DTGVSQNPRHKITKRGQNVTFRCDPISEHNRLYWYRQTLGQGPEFLTYFQNEAQLEKSRLLSDRFSAERPKGSFSTLEIQRTEQGDSAMYLCASSLPHPHEGETQYFGPGTRLLVL.

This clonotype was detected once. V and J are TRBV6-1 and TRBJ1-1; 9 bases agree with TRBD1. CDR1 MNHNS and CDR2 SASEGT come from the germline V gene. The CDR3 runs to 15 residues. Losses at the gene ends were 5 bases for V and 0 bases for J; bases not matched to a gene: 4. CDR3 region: CASSPTGGMNTEAFF. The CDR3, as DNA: TGTGCCAGCAGTCCCACAGGGGGCATGAACACTGAAGCTTTCTTT.

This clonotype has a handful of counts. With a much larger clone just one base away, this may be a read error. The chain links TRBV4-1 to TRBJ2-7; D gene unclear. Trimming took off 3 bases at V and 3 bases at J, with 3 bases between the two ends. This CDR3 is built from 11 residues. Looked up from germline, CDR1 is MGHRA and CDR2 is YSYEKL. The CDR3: CASSHGYEQYF. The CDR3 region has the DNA TGCGCCAGCAGCCACGGCTACGAGCAGTACTTC.